These 3 T cell receptor beta chains originate from one sample sequenced in a study of CD8+ T cells in alopecia areata (dated by TCRdb to 2016 to 2019). Library generation was performed with the immunoSEQ multiplex PCR assay. RNA was extracted from all samples and reverse transcribed into cDNA, which served as template for TCR sequencing. TCRdb carries this immuneACCESS record with in-frame sequences only. Its versions omit some clonotypes, under half of them owing to an unresolved V gene in the studies checked, with the rest unexplained. The sample data list some 160,000 clones, and about two thirds of these were observed just once. Approximately 0.9% of the sample goes to the ten largest clones. This sample's time point label indicates: 4 weeks on oral tofacitinib. This specimen's treatment or condition label, interpreted: oral pan-JAK inhibitor, 5-10 mg twice daily. The sequencing used CD4+ T cells sorted from blood, collected at week 4, from a patient treated with tofacitinib. The receptor source for this set is a human donor with alopecia areata.

This clone was observed a handful of times. This rearrangement joins TRBV5-6 to TRBJ2-7; maybe TRBD1 (6 bases). The V end lost 4 bases, the J end lost 5 bases, and 13 bases lay between the germline ends. This CDR3 region has 13 residues. Germline CDR1 and CDR2: SGHDT and YYEEEE. The CDR3 DNA reads as TGTGCCAGCAGCCGCAGGGGTAGGGACGAGCAGTACTTC. It codes for CASSRRGRDEQYF. The variable domain in full, with the rest retrieved from reference TRBV5-6 and TRBJ2-7, is DAGVTQSPTHLIKTRGQQVTLRCSPKSGHDTVSWYQQALGQGPQFIFQYYEEEERQRGNFPDRFSGHQFPNYSSELNVNALLLGDSALYLCASSRRGRDEQYFGPGTRLTVT.

In its sample, this clone was seen a few times. The V and J genes are TRBV29-1 and TRBJ2-5; 9 bases line up with TRBD2. CDR3 length equals 12 residues. Germline CDR1 reads SQVTM; CDR2 reads ANQGSEA. Trimming cost V 7 bases and J 2 bases; bases outside gene matches: 2. The CDR3 loop reads CSAAGGQETQYF. The CDR3 DNA is TGCAGCGCAGCGGGGGGACAAGAGACCCAGTACTTC.

This clone has just a few counts. The chain couples TRBV25-1 to TRBJ1-5, with D hard to call. This CDR3 spans 12 amino acids. Trimming left V 4 bases short and J 0 bases short, with 1 base between. CDR1 and CDR2 (germline): MGHDK, SYGVNS. CDR3 nucleotides: TGTGCCAGCAGTGGTAGCAATCAGCCCCAGCATTTT. It translates to CASSGSNQPQHF.